Below, one T cell receptor (beta chain) is given with its context. The antigen is not known. A junction boundary mismatches the germline segment, possibly from a read error. The data are from a study of human T cells and chemical hapten exposure. For the library, individual cDNA molecules each received unique molecular identifiers. From the RACE reads, TCRdb called clonotypes with MiXCR, one entry per CDR3 protein. In the table there are 70,000 to 85,000 distinct CDR3 sequences, under 10% of which are singletons. Study conclusions and caveats: TCRs exceeding a frequency of 1 in 1000 stayed unchanged under DPC sensitization.

Noted time point: healthy volunteer bleed at 6 weeks. Unseparated into fractions, whole blood served as the source from which total RNA was extracted. Per the germline V gene, CDR1 is KGHSH and CDR2 is LQKENI. The CDR3 is made up of 14 amino acids. This TCR was recovered from a male donor in good health. Some clones in this sample may be carry-over from other donors' samples. Sequencing used whole blood. The genes are TRBV18 and TRBJ1-1; D remains ambiguous. CDR3 nucleotide sequence: TGTGCCAGCAAACTTTCGGAGGAAAACACTGAAGCTCTCTTT. It is translated as CASKLSEENTEALF. Full variable domain (outside the CDR3, taken from reference TRBV18 and TRBJ1-1): NAGVMQNPRHLVRRRGQEARLRCSPMKGHSHVYWYRQLPEEGLKFMVYLQKENIIDESGMPKERFSAEFPKEGPSILRIQQVVRGDSAAYFCASKLSEENTEALFGQGTRLTVV.